This T cell receptor (beta chain) was captured in a study of CD8 T cells in ankylosing spondylitis. MiXCR, applied by TCRdb to the 5' RACE reads, yields one record per CDR3 protein. The sample records about 240,000 distinct CDR3 sequences, around 9.1% being singletons. Study observations and caveats: Disease-linked clones were reportedly significantly enriched in matched ankylosing spondylitis synovial fluid.

As regards this clonotype: What it recognizes is unknown.

The sequencing sample was made of blood, either unsorted or a sorted T cell fraction (not recorded which). This clonotype was sampled from a male donor with ankylosing spondylitis or in good health (not recorded which).

The CDR3 bases are TGTGCCAGCACCCAGGGATATAATTCACCCCTCCACTTT. The encoded protein is CASTQGYNSPLHF. This chain uses TRBV7-9 with TRBJ1-6; tentatively, D is TRBD1 (5 bases). From germline, CDR1 is SEHNR and CDR2 FQNEAQ (reference sequence). The CDR3 totals 13 residues. V gave up 7 bases and J gave up 4 bases, with 8 bases separating them.